The 27 T cell receptor beta chains presented below share a single source sample, sequenced in a study of blood T cells in healthy people across ages. PCR was performed a second time for about 7 to 11 cycles using a sample-barcoded 5' primer and a J-beta primer mix. TCRdb re-derived calls from the 5' RACE reads in MiXCR, one entry per CDR3 protein. This table has approximately 810,000 distinct CDR3 sequences, around 26% appearing once. Sequencing was performed on blood. The receptors were gathered from a woman older than 75 in good health.

The J gene is TRBJ1-4, the V gene TRBV7-9; a possible D gene is TRBD1 (5 bases). The CDR3 is made up of 15 amino acids. Trimming cost V 5 bases and J 3 bases, with 13 bases left between them. CDR1 is SEHNR, CDR2 FQNEAQ, per germline (reference sequence). CDR3 protein: CASSLQGSPNEKLFF. In nucleotides, the CDR3 is TGTGCCAGCAGCCTGCAGGGATCACCTAATGAAAAACTGTTTTTT.

The chain employs TRBV20-1 and TRBJ1-2; D is possibly TRBD1 (6 bases). CDR1 and CDR2 from the germline V gene are DFQATT and SNEGSKA (reference sequence). The CDR3 sequence is 14 residues long. The CDR3 protein is CRAKSGAGKVGYTF. The CDR3 coding sequence is TGCAGGGCAAAATCAGGGGCAGGAAAGGTTGGCTACACCTTC.

The chain carries TRBV20-1 and TRBJ1-4, with 8 bases that match TRBD1. The CDR3 sequence is 14 residues long. In germline, CDR1 is DFQATT, CDR2 SNEGSKA (reference sequence). With V trimmed by 4 bases and J by 5 bases, 6 bases remained unmatched. The CDR3 nucleotides read TGCAGTGCTAACCGACAGGGGAGGAATGAAAAACTGTTTTTT. It yields the protein CSANRQGRNEKLFF.

The chain combines TRBV4-3 with TRBJ2-3, with TRBD2 identical over 9 bases. Germline CDR1 reads LGHNA; CDR2 reads YSLEER. The CDR3 runs to 16 residues. The trim removed 3 bases at V and 6 bases at J, leaving 10 bases unmatched. The CDR3 spells CASSQRGGRVVDTQYF. Here the CDR3 DNA reads TGCGCCAGCAGCCAGCGGGGGGGCCGGGTCGTGGATACGCAGTATTTT.

The table lists this clonotype with a count of one. The junction and the germline gene differ at one end; a read error may be behind it. This chain uses TRBV19 with TRBJ2-7; D possibly corresponds to TRBD1 (6 bases). TRBJ2-5 matches the DNA end more closely, so the J call is doubtful. Germline loops: CDR1 LNHDA, CDR2 SQIVND (reference sequence). The CDR3 has 13 residues. CDR3 residues: CVSRPTGLETQYF. The CDR3 nucleotides read TGTGTCAGTAGACCTACAGGGCTAGAGACCCAGTACTTC.

Concerning this clonotype: With a much larger clone just one base away, this may be a read error. The CDR3 region has the DNA TGTGCCGGCAGGTTGACAGGGAGGAACATTCAGTACTTC. Protein sequence: CAGRLTGRNIQYF. The J gene is TRBJ2-5, the V gene TRBV27; the D gene is possibly TRBD1 (7 bases). TRBJ2-4 explains the end of the DNA better; the J call may be wrong. The length of the CDR3 is 13 residues. Germline V lookup: CDR1 MNHEY, CDR2 SMNVEV (reference sequence).

The CDR3 protein is CASSFSGTASQPQHF. CDR3 bases: TGTGCCAGCAGCTTCAGCGGGACAGCCAGTCAGCCCCAGCATTTT. This rearrangement joins TRBV7-2 to TRBJ1-5, with TRBD1 matching 7 bases. Germline V gene data show CDR1 as SGHTA and CDR2 as FQGNSA. V lost 3 bases and J lost 6; bases outside the gene matches: 8. CDR3 length: 15 amino acids. Filled out from reference TRBV7-2 and TRBJ1-5, the complete variable domain reads GAGVSQSPSNKVTEKGKDVELRCDPISGHTALYWYRQSLGQGLEFLIYFQGNSAPDKSGLPSDRFSAERTGGSVSTLTIQRTQQEDSAVYLCASSFSGTASQPQHFGDGTRLSIL.

Only a few counts were recorded for this clonotype. Relative to the germline gene, one junction end is altered; a read error may explain this. The J gene is TRBJ2-6, the V gene TRBV7-2, with a possible D match to TRBD1 (5 bases). The CDR3 runs to 18 residues. CDR1 and CDR2 (germline): SGHTA, FQGNSA. CDR3 amino acids: CASSLRQLISSGANVRTF. CDR3 DNA sequence: TGTGCCAGCAGCTTACGACAGCTTATAAGCTCTGGGGCCAACGTCCGGACTTTC.

The table lists this clonotype with many counts. This chain joins TRBV6-1 and TRBJ2-7; 7 bases align to TRBD1. Germline values: CDR1 MNHNS, CDR2 SASEGT. The CDR3 consists of 13 residues. Germline trimming cut 11 bases from V and 0 bases from J; bases unmatched to any gene: 7. CDR3 in DNA: TGTGCCGGGCGGACAGGATACTCCTACGAGCAGTACTTC. Its translation: CAGRTGYSYEQYF.

This sequence joins TRBV6-2 or TRBV6-3 and TRBJ2-7; TRBD2 agrees at 11 bases. The V gene end was trimmed by 7 bases and the J gene end by 7 bases; junction bases not matched to a gene: 18. This CDR3 has 17 residues. CDR1 and CDR2 (germline): MNHEY, SVGEGT. CDR3 nucleotide sequence: TGTGCCAGCAACCGAGCGAGACTAGCGGGGACAGTGGGGGAGCAGTACTTC. This sequence encodes CASNRARLAGTVGEQYF.

The J gene is TRBJ1-6, the V gene TRBV6-6; D gene uncertain. The germline V gene has CDR1 MNHNY and CDR2 SVGAGI (reference sequence). The V end lost 5 bases, the J end lost 10 bases, and 15 bases lay between the germline ends. CDR3 length: 14 residues. CDR3 protein: CASSPSRSGSPLHF. CDR3 nucleotide sequence: TGTGCCAGCAGTCCCTCTAGGTCAGGATCACCCCTCCACTTT.

As regards this clonotype: This could be a read error, since a much larger clone is one nucleotide away. The rearrangement joins TRBV6-6 to TRBJ2-3, with D perhaps TRBD1 (5 bases). Germline V gene sequence: CDR1 MNHNY, CDR2 SVGAGI (reference sequence). The CDR3 length is 14 residues. V was trimmed by 2 bases and J by 1 base, leaving 7 bases between them. CDR3 bases: TGTGCCAGCAGTTACGACAGACGCACAGATACGCAGTATTTT. It encodes CASSYDRRTDTQYF.

Comment on this clonotype: A much larger clone differs by one base, so this may be a read error. This chain uses TRBV20-1 with TRBJ2-3, with 8 bases that match TRBD2. The CDR3 is 13 amino acids. Germline CDR1 and CDR2: DFQATT and SNEGSKA (reference sequence). The V gene end was trimmed by 5 bases and the J gene end by 6 bases; junction bases not matched to a gene: 7. CDR3 in amino acids: CSAPGTRRDTQYF. The CDR3 coding sequence is TGCAGTGCTCCCGGGACTAGGAGGGATACGCAGTATTTT.

In its sample, this clonotype was seen many times. This chain uses TRBV12-3 or TRBV12-4 with TRBJ2-5; D is unclear. Trimming removed 3 bases from V and 5 bases from J, with 13 bases in between. The CDR3 sequence is 14 residues long. The CDR3 loop reads CASSFGLDSETQYF. Written as DNA, the CDR3 is TGTGCCAGCAGTTTTGGGCTCGATAGCGAGACCCAGTACTTC.

The rearrangement uses TRBV10-3 and TRBJ1-4; D gene uncertain. CDR3 size: 14 residues. Trimming took 3 bases from V and 4 from J, leaving 9 bases between them. Germline CDR1 and CDR2: ENHRY and SYGVKD. The CDR3 region is CAISELGVNEKLFF. DNA for the CDR3: TGTGCCATCAGTGAACTCGGGGTTAATGAAAAACTGTTTTTT.

This clonotype was counted a few times. The chain's CDR3 is CSVERATYPSYNEQFF. The CDR3 DNA is TGCAGCGTTGAACGGGCAACCTATCCCTCCTACAATGAGCAGTTCTTC. V gene TRBV29-1 combines with J gene TRBJ2-1, with D unresolved. The V end was cut by 2 bases, the J end by 0 bases, with 14 bases between. Germline CDR1 is SQVTM and CDR2 is ANQGSEA. This CDR3 is 16 amino acids long.

This rearrangement joins TRBV20-1 to TRBJ2-7, with TRBD2 identical over 10 bases. The V gene's germline CDR1 is DFQATT and CDR2 SNEGSKA (reference sequence). The trim removed 4 bases at V and 6 bases at J, leaving 9 bases unmatched. The CDR3 sequence is 14 residues long. The CDR3 coding sequence is TGCAGTGCTAATCCGGCTAGCGGGGGAGGCGAGCAGTACTTC. This codes for CSANPASGGGEQYF.

This clonotype came up many times. V gene TRBV7-2 combines with J gene TRBJ1-5; TRBD1 matches at 7 bases. V lost 4 bases to trimming and J lost 2 bases; unmatched junction nucleotides: 5. Germline CDR1 SGHTA, CDR2 FQGNSA. This CDR3 spans 15 amino acids. This chain's CDR3 is CASSWRQGGNQPQHF. CDR3 DNA: TGTGCCAGCAGCTGGCGGCAGGGGGGCAATCAGCCCCAGCATTTT. Drawing the rest from reference TRBV7-2 and TRBJ1-5, the complete variable domain is GAGVSQSPSNKVTEKGKDVELRCDPISGHTALYWYRQSLGQGLEFLIYFQGNSAPDKSGLPSDRFSAERTGGSVSTLTIQRTQQEDSAVYLCASSWRQGGNQPQHFGDGTRLSIL.

About this clonotype itself: A much larger clone lies one base from this, so it may be a read error. This chain links TRBV15 with TRBJ2-4; TRBD1 might be the D (6 bases). Near its end, the DNA agrees better with TRBJ2-7, so the J call may be wrong. From germline, CDR1 is LNHNV and CDR2 YYDKDF (reference sequence). This CDR3 contains 14 residues. This CDR3 reads CATSRGGRGYEQYF. CDR3 sequence (DNA): TGTGCCACCAGCAGAGGGGGCAGGGGCTACGAGCAGTACTTC.

Concerning this clonotype itself: Since a much larger clone is just one base distant, this may be a read error. The chain combines TRBV18 with TRBJ2-7, with D maybe TRBD2 (5 bases). The length of the CDR3 is 14 residues. In germline, CDR1 is KGHSH, CDR2 LQKENI. Deletions cut 5 bases from V and 7 bases from J, with 18 bases between. The DNA of the CDR3 is TGTGCCAGCTCAGAGGCAGTCCGAGGGAATGAGCAGTACTTC. Its translation: CASSEAVRGNEQYF.

At least ten counts were recorded for this clonotype. CDR3 amino acids: CASSGTRDSYNEQFF. The DNA for the CDR3 is TGCGCCAGCAGTGGGACCCGGGACTCCTACAATGAGCAGTTCTTC. This chain links TRBV10-1 with TRBJ2-1; possible D gene TRBD2, 5 bases. V lost 4 bases, J lost 0 bases, and 10 bases lay in between. The CDR3 has 15 residues. In germline, CDR1 is WNHNN, CDR2 SYGVQD (reference sequence).

V gene TRBV5-4 combines with J gene TRBJ2-5, with a possible D match to TRBD2 (6 bases). Germline CDR1 and CDR2: SGHNT and YYREEE (reference sequence). The CDR3 totals 15 residues. V gave up 0 bases and J gave up 1 base, with 10 bases separating them. This chain's CDR3 is CASSLGLASQETQYF. The CDR3 DNA reads as TGTGCCAGCAGCTTGGGGCTAGCGAGCCAAGAGACCCAGTACTTC.

The rearrangement joins TRBV20-1 to TRBJ2-2; no clear D. Trimming shortened V by 1 base and J by 0 bases, and 9 bases separated the two germline ends. The CDR3 is 15 residues long. Germline assignment: CDR1 DFQATT and CDR2 SNEGSKA (reference sequence). The CDR3 loop is CSARAGQTNTGELFF. CDR3 nucleotides: TGCAGTGCTAGAGCTGGGCAGACGAACACCGGGGAGCTGTTTTTT.

V usage is TRBV7-8 and J usage is TRBJ2-5; 9 nucleotides line up with TRBD1. V was clipped by 5 bases and J by 1 base; unmatched bases: 8. The CDR3 has 16 amino acids. Germline V gene sequence: CDR1 SGHVS, CDR2 FQNEAQ. The CDR3 nucleotides are TGTGCCAGCAGCCCCATAAGGGACAGGGTCCAAGAGACCCAGTACTTC. Translating it yields CASSPIRDRVQETQYF.

With regard to this clonotype: At one end, the junction sequence differs from germline, possibly due to a read error. The chain couples TRBV5-1 to TRBJ2-2; 8 nucleotides align to TRBD2. This CDR3 region has 14 residues. The germline gives CDR1 SGHRS, CDR2 YFSETQ. The CDR3 here is CAGSYSGASGELFF. CDR3 sequence (DNA): TGCGCCGGCAGCTATAGCGGGGCGTCCGGGGAGCTGTTTTTT. Supplemented by reference TRBV5-1 and TRBJ2-2, the full variable domain reads KAGVTQTPRYLIKTRGQQVTLSCSPISGHRSVSWYQQTPGQGLQFLFEYFSETQRNKGNFPGRFSGRQFSNSRSEMNVSTLELGDSALYLCAGSYSGASGELFFGEGSRLTVL.

This clonotype showed up many times. The gene calls are TRBV12-3 or TRBV12-4 and TRBJ1-2; the D gene is possibly TRBD1 (6 bases). The CDR3 is made up of 13 amino acids. V gave up 6 bases and J gave up 8 bases, with 16 bases separating them. DNA of the CDR3: TGTGCCAGCAGCACCTCGGGGGGCGGAGGCTACACCTTC. Its translation: CASSTSGGGGYTF.

The chain combines TRBV27 with TRBJ2-2, with D perhaps TRBD1 (6 bases). Trimming left V 7 bases short and J 2 bases short, with 11 bases between. Germline CDR1 and CDR2: MNHEY and SMNVEV (reference sequence). This CDR3 is 14 amino acids long. As DNA, the CDR3 is TGTGCCAGCAAATGGGACATTAACACCGGGGAGCTGTTTTTT. This encodes CASKWDINTGELFF.